The clone carrying this TCR beta chain was detected only a few times. These data originate in a study of identical twins. CDR1 is SGHDN, CDR2 FVKESK, per germline. The CDR3 contains 13 residues. The germline V and J ends were trimmed by 2 bases and 3 bases, with 7 bases remaining between them. TCRdb reprocessed the 5' RACE reads via MiXCR and lists one record per CDR3 protein. The data contain around 690,000 distinct CDR3 sequences, around 20% of them seen just once; the ten biggest clones take up 4% to 5.5%. This same sample was also taken into another study, of T cells expressing NK-cell markers. This second study notes: It was sorted CD3+CD56+NKG2C+, CD3+CD56+NKG2C- and CD3+CD56-NKG2C+ T cells that supplied the TCR beta repertoires. More than five donors showed dominant NKG2C+ clonotypes comprising roughly 1.0-7.5% of their CD8+ T cells.

The sequencing sample was made of PBMCs. This clonotype was obtained from a young woman in good health. V is TRBV14 and J is TRBJ1-2; D remains ambiguous. The CDR3 DNA sequence: TGTGCCAGCAGCCAACGGGCGGACTATGGCTACACCTTC. It specifies CASSQRADYGYTF.